Listed below are T cell receptor beta chains from one sample, sequenced in a study of cytotoxic CD8 clonotypes in ibrutinib-treated CLL. Clones were sequenced by immunoSEQ multiplex PCR, and TCRdb holds only the in-frame ones, with some missing. This sample yields some 120,000 clones, of which more than 55% are seen a single time; about 40% belongs to the top ten. Sequences were derived from PBMCs, sampled after 24 months of ibrutinib treatment. These receptors were taken from a human donor with chronic lymphocytic leukemia. Each CDR3 is given with its conserved first and last residue. D genes are given only for firm matches. A row's size may be missing; if present it is once, few, many or a size class.

>TRBV27|NA|NA|TRBJ2-7
CASSLGNSYEQYF
TGTGCCAGCAGTTTAGGAAACAGCTACGAGCAGTACTTC
>TRBV5-6|NA|NA|TRBJ2-7
CASGGKNEQYF
TGTGCCAGCGGGGGGAAGAACGAGCAGTACTTC
>TRBV10-3|NA|NA|TRBJ2-1
CAISAGTLSYNEQFF
TGTGCCATCAGTGCCGGGACGCTTTCCTACAATGAGCAGTTCTTC
>TRBV6-4|few|TRBD2|TRBJ2-1
CASSELAGGRNEQFF
TGTGCCAGCAGTGAACTAGCGGGGGGGCGCAATGAGCAGTTCTTC
>TRBV7-2|once|TRBD1|TRBJ1-2
CASSINRGPGYGYTF
TGTGCCAGCAGCATCAACAGGGGACCGGGCTATGGCTACACCTTC
>TRBV28|few|TRBD1|TRBJ1-5
CASSETGGDQPQHF
TGTGCCAGCAGTGAGACAGGGGGCGATCAGCCCCAGCATTTT
>TRBV6-6|once|NA|TRBJ1-1
CASSGRNTEAFF
TGTGCCAGCAGCGGGAGGAACACTGAAGCTTTCTTT
>TRBV7-9|many|NA|TRBJ1-6
CASSLTVQGSPLHF
TGTGCCAGCAGCTTAACAGTTCAAGGATCACCCCTCCACTTT
>TRBV6-1|NA|NA|TRBJ2-7
CASSEPPGRGSYEQYF
TGTGCCAGCAGCGAACCCCCGGGGCGGGGCTCCTACGAGCAGTACTTC
>TRBV7-8|NA|NA|TRBJ1-2
CASSYPGIVTPYGYTF
TGTGCCAGCAGCTACCCCGGCATTGTAACTCCCTATGGCTACACCTTC
>TRBV7-9|NA|NA|TRBJ1-1
CASSPGRGPMNTEAFF
TGTGCCAGCAGCCCAGGTCGGGGACCCATGAACACTGAAGCTTTCTTT
>TRBV7-8|NA|NA|TRBJ2-7
CASSSRQTYEQYF
TGTGCCAGCAGCTCGAGACAGACCTACGAGCAGTACTTC
>TRBV9|NA|NA|TRBJ2-7
CASSPTAAGSYEQYF
TGTGCCAGCAGCCCCACGGCAGCAGGATCGTACGAGCAGTACTTC
>TRBV6-5|NA|NA|TRBJ1-6
CASSSLGNSPLHF
TGTGCCAGCAGTTCCCTAGGGAATTCACCCCTCCACTTT
>TRBV28|NA|NA|TRBJ1-1
CASSLASTEAFF
TGTGCCAGCAGTTTAGCCAGCACTGAAGCTTTCTTT
>TRBV29-1|NA|NA|TRBJ2-2
CSSLAGLSLGAGELFF
TGCAGCTCCCTCGCAGGACTAAGTTTAGGTGCCGGGGAGCTGTTTTTT
>TRBV5-4|once|NA|TRBJ2-3
CASSLAASTDTQYF
TGTGCCAGCAGCTTGGCGGCTAGCACAGATACGCAGTATTTT
>TRBV7-2|NA|NA|TRBJ2-3
CASSLVSGNWGTDTQYF
TGTGCCAGCAGCTTAGTCTCGGGGAATTGGGGCACAGATACGCAGTATTTT
>TRBV5-1|few|TRBD1|TRBJ1-2
CASSSAGGTYGYTF
TGCGCCAGCAGCTCAGCAGGGGGAACCTATGGCTACACCTTC
>TRBV5-1|few|TRBD1|TRBJ1-4
CASSELRTGANEKLFF
TGCGCCAGCAGCGAACTCCGGACAGGGGCTAATGAAAAACTGTTTTTT
>TRBV29-1|NA|NA|TRBJ2-1
CSVVRYNEQFF
TGCAGCGTTGTCCGCTACAATGAGCAGTTCTTC
>TRBV29-1|NA|NA|TRBJ1-1
CSVEGSGGVNAFF
TGCAGCGTTGAGGGTAGCGGAGGGGTGAATGCTTTCTTT
>TRBV5-1|few|NA|TRBJ2-7
CASSSVSYEQYF
TGCGCCAGCAGCTCCGTATCCTACGAGCAGTACTTC
>TRBV28|NA|NA|TRBJ2-1
CASSLPRGGDEQFF
TGTGCCAGCAGTTTACCAAGGGGTGGGGATGAGCAGTTCTTC
>TRBV6-5|NA|TRBD1|TRBJ1-2
CASRTGEGNYGYTF
TGTGCCAGCAGGACAGGGGAAGGGAACTATGGCTACACCTTC
>TRBV29-1|few|NA|TRBJ1-1
CSVDGDGTEAFF
TGCAGCGTTGACGGGGATGGCACTGAAGCTTTCTTT
>TRBV30|NA|NA|TRBJ1-1
CAWGTQKGTEAFF
TGTGCCTGGGGGACACAAAAGGGCACTGAAGCTTTCTTT
>TRBV11-1|NA|NA|TRBJ2-4
CASSPGGQLNIQYF
TGTGCCAGCAGCCCAGGTGGGCAGTTAAACATTCAGTACTTC
>TRBV30|NA|NA|TRBJ2-5
CAWSQSFQETQYF
TGTGCCTGGAGTCAGTCATTCCAAGAGACCCAGTACTTC
>TRBV7-9|few|NA|TRBJ2-7
CASSHPTGTLSYEQYF
TGTGCCAGCAGCCACCCGACAGGGACTCTCTCTTACGAGCAGTACTTC
>TRBV27|NA|NA|TRBJ1-6
CVTKADRGTSPLHF
TGTGTGACTAAAGCCGACCGAGGGACTTCACCCCTCCACTTT
>TRBV7-9|NA|NA|TRBJ2-6
CASSLGGTGANVLTF
TGTGCCAGCAGCTTAGGAGGCACTGGGGCCAACGTCCTGACTTTC
>TRBV29-1|NA|TRBD1|TRBJ1-4
CSVTDRTSPEKLFF
TGCAGCGTGACGGACAGGACTTCCCCCGAAAAACTGTTTTTT
>TRBV7-8|NA|NA|TRBJ2-6
CASSHRAVRSSGANVLTF
TGTGCCAGCAGCCACCGAGCAGTCCGGTCGTCTGGGGCCAACGTCCTGACTTTC
>TRBV6-5|once|NA|TRBJ2-7
CASSRVPYEQYF
TGTGCCAGCAGTAGGGTACCCTACGAGCAGTACTTC
>TRBV18|NA|NA|TRBJ2-2
CASSPEGGRTGELFF
TGTGCCAGCTCACCAGAAGGGGGTCGTACCGGGGAGCTGTTTTTT
>TRBV5-1|NA|TRBD2|TRBJ2-1
CASSLGEGFYNEQFF
TGCGCCAGCAGCTTGGGGGAGGGTTTTTACAATGAGCAGTTCTTC
>TRBV5-1|NA|TRBD1|TRBJ1-2
CASSTGQGTHGYTF
TGCGCCAGCAGCACGGGACAGGGGACTCATGGCTACACCTTC
>TRBV25-1|NA|TRBD2|TRBJ2-7
CASRGTSFYEQYF
TGTGCCAGCAGGGGGACTAGTTTTTACGAGCAGTACTTC
>TRBV5-6|NA|NA|TRBJ1-2
CASSSGTSNYGYTF
TGTGCCAGCAGTTCCGGGACTTCTAACTATGGCTACACCTTC
>TRBV7-9|NA|NA|TRBJ2-7
CASSSGGISYEQYF
TGTGCCAGCAGCTCAGGCGGGATCTCCTACGAGCAGTACTTC
>TRBV9|NA|NA|TRBJ2-5
CASSASLQYETQYF
TGTGCCAGCAGCGCATCTTTACAATATGAGACCCAGTACTTC
>TRBV7-2|NA|TRBD1|TRBJ1-1
CASSFQGATEAFF
TGTGCCAGCAGCTTCCAGGGGGCCACTGAAGCTTTCTTT
>TRBV21-1|NA|NA|TRBJ2-7
CASRDCFCEQYF
TGTGCCAGCCGGGACTGCTTCTGCGAGCAGTACTTC
>TRBV5-1|few|NA|TRBJ1-2
CASSRGGGLVGGYTF
TGCGCCAGCAGCCGTGGAGGAGGACTCGTGGGTGGCTACACCTTC
>TRBV14|NA|TRBD1|TRBJ1-2
CASSLGQGMGYGYTF
TGTGCCAGCAGCCTCGGACAGGGGATGGGCTATGGCTACACCTTC
>TRBV9|NA|NA|TRBJ2-3
CASSTGDTSTDTQYF
TGTGCCAGCAGCACCGGAGACACTAGCACAGATACGCAGTATTTT
>TRBV9|NA|TRBD2|TRBJ2-1
CASGSGGPYNEQFF
TGTGCCAGCGGCAGCGGGGGGCCTTACAATGAGCAGTTCTTC